This TCR beta chain was sequenced during a study of Graves' ophthalmopathy and Graves' hyperthyroidism listed by TCRdb under 2018. About the investigation overall: Peripheral blood was collected at initial diagnosis, prior to any treatment. The study used signatures of the TCR beta repertoire to tell Graves' ophthalmopathy apart from Graves' hyperthyroidism and to predict which patients would progress to ophthalmopathy. In total, around 140 blood samples were TCR-sequenced: 43 ophthalmopathy, some 72 hyperthyroidism and some 17 hyperthyroidism-to-ophthalmopathy patients. T-cell repertoires of thyroid tissue and blood were compared in over 5 hyperthyroidism patients. Following sample collection, hyperthyroidism patients were given methimazole at a starting dose of 30 mg daily, and ophthalmopathy patients were given high-dose intravenous methylprednisolone. For independent validation, a separate cohort was made up of 18 to 20 hyperthyroidism patients plus 17 patients who later progressed from hyperthyroidism to ophthalmopathy. To explore V-J signatures that separate ophthalmopathy from hyperthyroidism, a discovery set of about 100 patients was enrolled, consisting of approximately 45 with ophthalmopathy and approximately 57 with stable hyperthyroidism.

Ophthalmopathy patients had moderately to severely active disease, Clinical Activity Score of at least 3, NOSPECS grade of at least 4, and disease duration under 3 months. Patients were excluded if they had other autoimmune diseases, uncontrolled infections, pregnancy or lactation. Diagnosis relied on clinical symptoms, serum thyroxine, TRAb, thyroid ultrasound and orbital computed tomography. Ficoll-Paque density gradient centrifugation was used to isolate PBMCs from around 10 ml of fresh peripheral blood. Trizol reagent was used to extract the total RNA, and its quality was then checked on an Agilent 2100 Bioanalyzer. Per the germline V gene, SQVTM is the CDR1 and ANQGSEA is the CDR2. The length of the CDR3 is 10 amino acids, counting both ends. Results and caveats for the whole study, not just this receptor: The 13-signature model separated ophthalmopathy from stable hyperthyroidism with 85% to 90% sensitivity and 81.08% specificity in cross-validation, and 80%/75% in the test set. Most of the expanded thyroid clonotypes with a frequency above 0.001 were also detected in blood, and it was suggested that the thyroid immune response may be reflected by blood repertoires. In validation, the model predicted ophthalmopathy progression with less than 71% sensitivity and roughly 72% specificity; around twelve predicted patients were CT-confirmed with GO in a median of about 6.1 months. No statistical method was used to predetermine the sample size, and group allocation was not hidden from the investigators.

As regards this clonotype: What antigen it recognizes has not been identified. The conserved final phenylalanine or tryptophan is absent from the CDR3, which likely points to a read error. The DNA is omitted, as the CDR3 cannot be located on it reliably, and the CDR3 follows TCRdb's listing.

TCR beta CDR3 regions were amplified from RNA transcripts for repertoire sequencing. The first round of RT-PCR was done with HTBI primers and the Qiagen OneStep RT-PCR kit, and was followed by a second round of multiplex PCR, then size selection and purification. Libraries were sequenced on an Illumina HiSeq2000 using paired-end 100 bp reads. Turning to the authors' computational methods: Reads were processed with SOAPnuke, discarding reads with adapters, uncalled bases, mean Phred below 15, or no exact constant-primer or identifier match. COPE v1.2.5 was used to merge high-quality paired reads. Each unique nucleotide sequence was defined as a clonotype, and clonotypes were aligned to IMGT TRB V, D and J references with MiTCR v1.1. Analysis was restricted to V-J combinations with a frequency above 0.0001, which covered roughly 99% of repertoires. A TCR clonal expansion and chaos score per V-J combination was defined as the ratio of F50 clonal expansion to chaos observed in the TCRdist matrix. Welch's t-statistics and random forest were used to reduce features to over ten V-J combinations, which were fed into a naive Bayes classifier. Thyroid-blood repertoire similarity was quantified with the Morisita-Horn index. TCRdb took the public reads, trimmed them with fastp at Q25, ran MiXCR for clone calling and kept in-frame beta chains. Rows are unified per CDR3 protein, each entry keeping the most common DNA and genes. V and J calls and clone size were set by TCRdb, not the authors. Present in this sample are hundreds of thousands of distinct CDR3 sequences, about 41% of which were seen just once. More than 2.5% of the sample is held by the ten biggest clonotypes.

The sequencing sample was made of peripheral blood. This clonotype was sampled from an adult man with Graves' ophthalmopathy. The V gene is TRBV29-1 and the J gene is TRBJ2-5; the tabulated D call, TRBD1, remains unverified against the DNA. The CDR3 protein sequence reads: CSVGDRAGDT.